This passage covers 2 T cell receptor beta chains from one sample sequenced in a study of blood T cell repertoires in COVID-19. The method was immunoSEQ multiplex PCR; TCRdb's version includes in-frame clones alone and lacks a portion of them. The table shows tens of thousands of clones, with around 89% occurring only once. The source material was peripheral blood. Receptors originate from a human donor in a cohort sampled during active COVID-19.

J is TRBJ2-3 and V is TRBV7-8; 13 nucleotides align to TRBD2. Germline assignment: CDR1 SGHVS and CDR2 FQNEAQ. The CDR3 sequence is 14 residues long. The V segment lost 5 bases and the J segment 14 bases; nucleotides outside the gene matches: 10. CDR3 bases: TGTGCCAGCAGCCCCGGGACTAGCGGGACCGGAGGGTATTTT. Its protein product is CASSPGTSGTGGYF.

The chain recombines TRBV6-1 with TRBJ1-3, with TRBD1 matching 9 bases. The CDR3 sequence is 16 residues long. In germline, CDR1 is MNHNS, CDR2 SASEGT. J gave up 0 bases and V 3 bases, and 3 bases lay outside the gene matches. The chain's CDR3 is CASSDSQGASGNTIYF. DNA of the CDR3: TGTGCCAGCAGTGATTCACAGGGGGCCTCTGGAAACACCATATATTTT.